These T cell receptor beta chains were read from a single sample in a study of T cells in Graves' hyperthyroidism and ophthalmopathy. Each CDR3 protein gets one entry after TCRdb re-called the multiplex PCR reads with MiXCR. The sample lists a few hundred thousand distinct CDR3 sequences, approximately 15% seen once, with roughly 20% in the top ten. The specimen was blood. The receptors originated from a man aged 30 to 45 with Graves' hyperthyroidism that later progressed to Graves' ophthalmopathy. Both conserved end residues are part of each CDR3. The D gene is left open where the match is weak. Clone size is not always given. Where it is, it says once, few, many or a class for expanded clones.

j_call: TRBJ1-1
clone_size: many
d_call: NA
v_call: TRBV12-3/TRBV12-4
cdr3_aa: CASRDNGINWDTEAFF
cdr3_nt: TGTGCCAGCAGGGACAATGGCATAAATTGGGACACTGAAGCTTTCTTT

j_call: TRBJ2-1
clone_size: few
d_call: TRBD2
v_call: TRBV10-3
cdr3_aa: CAISELAEKNEQFF
cdr3_nt: TGTGCCATCAGTGAACTAGCGGAAAAGAATGAGCAGTTCTTC

j_call: TRBJ1-1
clone_size: NA
d_call: TRBD1
v_call: TRBV18
cdr3_aa: CASSPKQGAYTEAFF
cdr3_nt: TGTGCCAGCTCACCGAAGCAGGGGGCTTATACTGAAGCTTTCTTT

j_call: TRBJ2-1
clone_size: NA
d_call: NA
v_call: TRBV5-5
cdr3_aa: CASSLAGVAYNEQFF
cdr3_nt: TGTGCCAGCAGCTTGGCAGGGGTTGCATACAATGAGCAGTTCTTC

j_call: TRBJ1-5
clone_size: NA
d_call: NA
v_call: TRBV18
cdr3_aa: CASSPERESNQPQHF
cdr3_nt: TGTGCCAGCTCACCCGAGAGGGAGAGCAATCAGCCCCAGCATTTT

j_call: TRBJ1-6
clone_size: many
d_call: TRBD1
v_call: TRBV10-3
cdr3_aa: CAISEVPGGDSPLHF
cdr3_nt: TGTGCCATCAGTGAGGTGCCAGGGGGCGATTCACCCCTCCACTTT

j_call: TRBJ2-3
clone_size: NA
d_call: TRBD1
v_call: TRBV7-3
cdr3_aa: CASSNRGQITDTQYF
cdr3_nt: TGTGCCAGCAGTAACCGGGGACAGATCACAGATACGCAGTATTTT

j_call: TRBJ1-6
clone_size: few
d_call: NA
v_call: TRBV6-1
cdr3_aa: CASSTGSSYSPLHF
cdr3_nt: TGTGCCAGCAGTACCGGGAGCAGTTATTCACCCCTCCACTTT

j_call: TRBJ1-5
clone_size: many
d_call: NA
v_call: TRBV9
cdr3_aa: CASSGGGIGEPQHF
cdr3_nt: TGTGCCAGCAGCGGAGGGGGTATTGGGGAGCCCCAGCATTTT

j_call: TRBJ2-3
clone_size: many
d_call: NA
v_call: TRBV28
cdr3_aa: CASSPWALDTQYF
cdr3_nt: TGTGCCAGCAGTCCCTGGGCCTTAGATACGCAGTATTTT

j_call: TRBJ2-2
clone_size: NA
d_call: TRBD2
v_call: TRBV12-3/TRBV12-4
cdr3_aa: CASSVRLADTGELFF
cdr3_nt: TGTGCCAGCAGTGTCCGACTAGCAGACACCGGGGAGCTGTTTTTT

j_call: TRBJ1-6
clone_size: few
d_call: NA
v_call: TRBV15
cdr3_aa: CATSRYPQQDSYNSPLHF
cdr3_nt: TGTGCCACCAGCAGATACCCTCAACAGGACTCCTATAATTCACCCCTCCACTTT

j_call: TRBJ2-5
clone_size: few
d_call: NA
v_call: TRBV6-1
cdr3_aa: CATSRGTETQYF
cdr3_nt: TGTGCCACCAGCAGAGGGACGGAGACCCAGTACTTC

j_call: TRBJ2-1
clone_size: few
d_call: TRBD1
v_call: TRBV4-2
cdr3_aa: CASSQVSDRGVREQFF
cdr3_nt: TGTGCCAGCAGCCAAGTATCGGACAGGGGGGTACGGGAGCAGTTCTTC

j_call: TRBJ1-4
clone_size: many
d_call: TRBD1
v_call: TRBV6-1
cdr3_aa: CASRDRQGASEKLFF
cdr3_nt: TGTGCCAGCAGGGATCGACAGGGGGCGAGTGAAAAACTGTTTTTT

j_call: TRBJ1-1
clone_size: few
d_call: TRBD1
v_call: TRBV5-6
cdr3_aa: CASRQAGGEAFF
cdr3_nt: TGTGCCAGCAGACAGGCAGGGGGCGAAGCTTTCTTT

j_call: TRBJ1-4
clone_size: many
d_call: NA
v_call: TRBV30
cdr3_aa: CAWRGGQLATNEKLFF
cdr3_nt: TGTGCCTGGAGGGGGGGACAACTTGCAACTAATGAAAAACTGTTTTTT

j_call: TRBJ2-1
clone_size: few
d_call: NA
v_call: TRBV20-1
cdr3_aa: CSARDLDEQFF
cdr3_nt: TGCAGTGCTAGAGATCTCGATGAGCAGTTCTTC

j_call: TRBJ2-5
clone_size: many
d_call: NA
v_call: TRBV14
cdr3_aa: CASSQGRWETQYF
cdr3_nt: TGTGCCAGCAGCCAAGGACGTTGGGAGACCCAGTACTTC

j_call: TRBJ1-1
clone_size: many
d_call: NA
v_call: TRBV28
cdr3_aa: CASNTGTPGAFF
cdr3_nt: TGTGCCAGCAACACCGGGACCCCTGGAGCTTTCTTT